A selection of T cell receptor beta chains follows, all from one sample in a study of cytomegalovirus exposure and HLA in healthy donors. Data came from immunoSEQ multiplex PCR; TCRdb stores just in-frame clones and leaves some out. The repertoire includes 80,000 to 100,000 clones, roughly 85% of them detected once, and 3.9% sits in the top ten. Sequencing used PBMCs. Receptors were obtained from a woman between 25 and 40 years old in good health and CMV-seronegative. Each CDR3 is given with its conserved first and last residue. Each record gives: J gene, V gene, clone size, D gene, CDR3 DNA, CDR3 protein. A D gene is named only where the DNA matches it firmly. Not every row has a clone size; where given, it reads once, few, many or a size class.

TRBJ2-2 | TRBV5-1 | . | . | TGCGCCAGCAGCTTGTCTCCCGCGGGGGCCCCCGGGGAGCTGTTTTTT | CASSLSPAGAPGELFF
TRBJ2-7 | TRBV28 | . | . | TGTGCCAGCAGTCCTACCCTTATCCGAAGCTCCTACGAGCAGTACTTC | CASSPTLIRSSYEQYF
TRBJ1-6 | TRBV2 | . | TRBD1 | TGTGCCAGCAGTGAAGCCAGCGGGCTCACAGGGGTTTCCTATAATTCACCCCTCCACTTT | CASSEASGLTGVSYNSPLHF
TRBJ2-3 | TRBV29-1 | . | TRBD2 | TGCAGCGTTATGAGTAGCGGGGTCTCAGATACGCAGTATTTT | CSVMSSGVSDTQYF
TRBJ1-1 | TRBV2 | . | . | TGTGCCAGCAGTGCACAGGGGAACACTGAAGCTTTCTTT | CASSAQGNTEAFF
TRBJ2-7 | TRBV6-1 | . | . | TGTGCCAGCAGCCCTTTTATTTCCTACGAGCAGTACTTC | CASSPFISYEQYF
TRBJ2-7 | TRBV9 | once | . | TGTGCCAGCAGCCCCCGACAGGACTCCTACGAGCAGTACTTC | CASSPRQDSYEQYF
TRBJ2-2 | TRBV25-1 | . | . | TGTGCCAGCAGTGAACCCGCGGGACGGGGGAACACCGGGGAGCTGTTTTTT | CASSEPAGRGNTGELFF
TRBJ1-2 | TRBV19 | . | TRBD1 | TGTGCCAGTAGTGTTGGGACAGGGTCTAACTATGGCTACACCTTC | CASSVGTGSNYGYTF
TRBJ2-7 | TRBV5-1 | . | TRBD1 | TGCGCCAGCAGAATGGGACAGGGGACCGAGCAGTACTTC | CASRMGQGTEQYF
TRBJ1-5 | TRBV4-1 | . | TRBD1 | TGCGCCAGCAGCCAAGTAGGGACAGGGAGAAATCAGCCCCAGCATTTT | CASSQVGTGRNQPQHF
TRBJ1-3 | TRBV18 | . | . | TGTGCCAGCTCACCACGACAGGTTGCTGGAAACACCATATATTTT | CASSPRQVAGNTIYF
TRBJ1-1 | TRBV28 | once | . | TGTGCCAGCAGTGCCCCGGGGGGCGCGAACACTGAAGCTTTCTTT | CASSAPGGANTEAFF
TRBJ2-1 | TRBV4-3 | . | TRBD1 | TGCGCCAGCAGCCAGGGGACAGGGGGGAATGAGCAGTTCTTC | CASSQGTGGNEQFF
TRBJ2-7 | TRBV7-9 | . | . | TGTGCCAGCAGCCCCCTCTACGAGCAGTACTTC | CASSPLYEQYF
TRBJ1-6 | TRBV15 | . | . | TGTGCCACCAGCCCAATCCAGGGCTGGAATTCACCCCTCCACTTT | CATSPIQGWNSPLHF
TRBJ2-7 | TRBV19 | . | TRBD2 | TGTGCCAGTAGTATAGACCTACTAGCGGGAGTTTCCGAGCAGTACTTC | CASSIDLLAGVSEQYF
TRBJ2-3 | TRBV5-1 | once | . | TGCGCCAGCAGCCCGGACTCCAGCACAGATACGCAGTATTTT | CASSPDSSTDTQYF
TRBJ1-4 | TRBV27 | . | . | TGTGCCAGCAGTTTCGGGGGTCTAGAAAAACTGTTTTTT | CASSFGGLEKLFF
TRBJ2-3 | TRBV27 | . | TRBD2 | TGTGCCAGCAGTCCACTAGCGGGGGCCACAGATACGCAGTATTTT | CASSPLAGATDTQYF